Presented here are 22 T cell receptor beta chains from one specimen sequenced in a study of beta chain features in type 1 diabetes. Study-level findings and limits: Among all four CD4+ subsets, Type 1 diabetes patients had TCRB CDR3s that were moderately but significantly shorter.

Their target antigens are unknown. What was sequenced were expressed TCRB transcripts, since all of the isolated RNA had been reverse transcribed. Measured with immunoSEQ multiplex PCR; TCRdb has only the in-frame clones, and not every one. The sample yields around 260,000 clones, 20% seen once. The source material was naive CD4+ T cells from blood. The receptor source for this set is a woman aged 40 to 50 with type 1 diabetes.

A few counts support this clone. V gene TRBV14 combines with J gene TRBJ2-3; possible D gene TRBD2, 5 bases. Germline V gene lookup returns CDR1 SGHDN and CDR2 FVKESK. Trimming removed 2 bases from V and 0 bases from J, with 9 bases in between. The CDR3 contains 15 residues. The CDR3 protein is CASSQRGSSTDTQYF. For the CDR3, the DNA is TGTGCCAGCAGCCAACGGGGTTCTAGCACAGATACGCAGTATTTT.

The chain joins TRBV19 to TRBJ2-2; 10 nucleotides match TRBD1. CDR3 length: 14 amino acids. Per germline, CDR1 LNHDA and CDR2 SQIVND (reference sequence). J lost 4 bases, V lost 7 bases, and 3 bases had no gene match. DNA for the CDR3: TGTGCCAGTACGACAGGGGGCGGCACCGGGGAGCTGTTTTTT. Translating it yields CASTTGGGTGELFF.

Note on this clone: Other DNA sequences in the same sample also yield this CDR3. V gene TRBV28 combines with J gene TRBJ2-1; D is possibly TRBD2 (7 bases). Germline V CDR1 and CDR2: MDHEN, SYDVKM. The CDR3 contains 15 residues. The ends were cut back, 4 bases at V and 5 bases at J, with 15 bases in the middle. The CDR3 protein is CASSSAGEGDNEQFF. CDR3 DNA sequence: TGTGCCAGCAGTTCGGCGGGGGAGGGGGACAATGAGCAGTTCTTC.

This clone showed up just a few times. The chain is built from TRBV5-4 and TRBJ2-5, with 7 bases matching TRBD1. This CDR3 region has 12 residues. CDR1 is SGHNT and CDR2 is YYREEE in the germline V gene (reference sequence). V was clipped by 4 bases and J by 5 bases; unmatched bases: 2. CDR3 in amino acids: CASSKGQETQYF. CDR3 nucleotide sequence: TGTGCCAGCAGCAAGGGACAGGAGACCCAGTACTTC.

The rearrangement links TRBV28 to TRBJ1-1, with 7 bases fitting TRBD1. The CDR3 loop spans 15 amino acids. Germline V gives CDR1 MDHEN, CDR2 SYDVKM. Trimming cost V 4 bases and J 1 base; bases outside gene matches: 6. The CDR3 coding sequence is TGTGCCAGCAGTTGGTACAGGGGTGAGAACACTGAAGCTTTCTTT. Protein product: CASSWYRGENTEAFF.

In nucleotides, the CDR3 is TGCGCCAGCAGCCAAGTCCCAGAGAACACTGAAGCTTTCTTT. This gives the protein CASSQVPENTEAFF. The V and J genes are TRBV4-3 and TRBJ1-1; the D is unclear. The length of the CDR3 is 14 residues. V was clipped by 1 base and J by 1 base, with 7 bases between them. Germline V gene lookup returns CDR1 LGHNA and CDR2 YSLEER.

This clone was detected only once. CDR3 in DNA: TGTGCCAGCAGCCAAGATGGCTCGTCCCAGCATTTT. As protein: CASSQDGSSQHF. The gene calls are TRBV14 and TRBJ1-5; D unresolved. Trimming left V 0 bases short and J 11 bases short, with 8 bases between. This CDR3 region has 12 residues. CDR1 SGHDN and CDR2 FVKESK come from the germline V gene.

The CDR3 DNA reads as TGTGCCAGCAGTTCCCCGGCCCCAGGAGGCTACACCTTC. Encoded protein: CASSSPAPGGYTF. The chain joins TRBV28 to TRBJ1-2; no reliable D call. The CDR3 length is 13 residues. The V end lost 4 bases, the J end lost 8 bases, and 14 bases lay between the germline ends. CDR1 and CDR2 from the germline V gene are MDHEN and SYDVKM.

In its sample, this clone was seen a few times. This chain connects TRBV29-1 to TRBJ2-7; 8 bases line up with TRBD1. The CDR3 is 14 residues long. Per the germline V gene, CDR1 is SQVTM and CDR2 is ANQGSEA. J lost 2 bases, V lost 4 bases, and 7 bases had no gene match. The CDR3 loop reads CSVGRGTGPYEQYF. Here the CDR3 DNA reads TGCAGCGTTGGAAGGGGGACAGGCCCCTACGAGCAGTACTTC.

This clone was counted between two and nine times. The V call is TRBV6-5, the J call TRBJ1-5; D uncertain. V lost 2 bases to trimming and J lost 5 bases, with 10 bases between them. CDR1 and CDR2 from the germline V gene are MNHEY and SVGAGI. The CDR3 spans 14 residues. The DNA of the CDR3 is TGTGCCAGCAGTTACCAAGCCGGGGATCAGCCCCAGCATTTT. Its protein is CASSYQAGDQPQHF.

The rearrangement joins TRBV30 to TRBJ2-5; TRBD2 aligns across 11 bases. V shed 7 bases and J 0 bases; nucleotides not matched to a gene: 13. In germline, CDR1 is GTSNPN, CDR2 SVGIG (reference sequence). CDR3 length: 17 amino acids. This CDR3 is CALIPLAGDPYQETQYF. CDR3 DNA sequence: TGTGCCTTAATCCCACTAGCGGGAGACCCCTACCAAGAGACCCAGTACTTC. Filled out from reference TRBV30 and TRBJ2-5, the complete variable domain reads SQTIHQWPATLVQPVGSPLSLECTVEGTSNPNLYWYRQAAGRGLQLLFYSVGIGQISSEVPQNLSASRPQDRQFILSSKKLLLSDSGFYLCALIPLAGDPYQETQYFGPGTRLLVL.

This clone was counted a few times. This chain connects TRBV28 to TRBJ1-1; no reliable D call. V was pared by 8 bases and J by 0 bases, with 7 bases between. The CDR3 contains 12 residues. Germline V CDR1 and CDR2: MDHEN, SYDVKM. The CDR3 coding sequence is TGTGCCAGCTCGGGTCTGAACACTGAAGCTTTCTTT. Translation: CASSGLNTEAFF.

The chain links TRBV11-2 to TRBJ2-5; no clear D gene. Per the germline V gene, CDR1 is SGHAT and CDR2 is FQNNGV. Trimming removed 0 bases from V and 1 base from J, with 9 bases in between. The CDR3 consists of 15 residues. CDR3 nucleotides: TGTGCCAGCAGCTTAGATTGGCTCGCCCAAGAGACCCAGTACTTC. This codes for CASSLDWLAQETQYF.

The rearrangement links TRBV7-9 to TRBJ2-1; 11 nucleotides align to TRBD2. This CDR3 spans 16 amino acids. V lost 2 bases and J lost 8; bases outside the gene matches: 8. Germline V gene lookup returns CDR1 SEHNR and CDR2 FQNEAQ (reference sequence). CDR3 sequence (DNA): TGTGCCAGCAGCTTATATAGCGGGGGGGCTCTGGATGAGCAGTTCTTC. Protein: CASSLYSGGALDEQFF. The full variable domain, its missing parts supplied by reference TRBV7-9 and TRBJ2-1, is DTGVSQNPRHKITKRGQNVTFRCDPISEHNRLYWYRQTLGQGPEFLTYFQNEAQLEKSRLLSDRFSAERPKGSFSTLEIQRTEQGDSAMYLCASSLYSGGALDEQFFGPGTRLTVL.

The chain joins TRBV15 to TRBJ2-1, with D possibly TRBD2 on 7 matching bases. Germline CDR1 is LNHNV and CDR2 is YYDKDF (reference sequence). V shed 8 bases and J shed 3 bases, with 20 bases lying between them. The CDR3 consists of 16 residues. CDR3 DNA sequence: TGTGCCACCGCTTATTTATCGCGGGGGCTCTACAATGAGCAGTTCTTC. Translation: CATAYLSRGLYNEQFF.

This rearrangement joins TRBV7-8 to TRBJ2-7; 10 bases are a match to TRBD2. There are 15 residues in the CDR3. Per germline, CDR1 SGHVS and CDR2 FQNEAQ. The V segment lost 2 bases and the J segment 6 bases; nucleotides outside the gene matches: 7. The CDR3 DNA reads TGTGCCAGCAGCTTACTAGCGGGAGAGACCGGCGAGCAGTACTTC. It yields the protein CASSLLAGETGEQYF.

This chain uses TRBV4-2 with TRBJ2-1; 11 nucleotides line up with TRBD2. Germline V gene sequence: CDR1 LGHNA, CDR2 YNFKEQ. CDR3 size: 14 residues. The V and J ends lost 2 bases and 12 bases, in that order; junction bases with no gene match: 6. The DNA for the CDR3 is TGTGCCAGCAGCCAACCACTAGCGGGAGCATGGCAGTTCTTC. This codes for CASSQPLAGAWQFF.

This clone showed up just a few times. The rearrangement links TRBV18 to TRBJ2-5; 9 nucleotides match TRBD1. Germline assignment: CDR1 KGHSH and CDR2 LQKENI. After removal of 3 bases from V and 5 bases from J, the junction contained 4 bases not matched to a gene. CDR3 length equals 14 residues. The CDR3 DNA sequence: TGTGCCAGCTCACCCCGGACAGGGGACGAGACCCAGTACTTC. It is translated as CASSPRTGDETQYF.

This clone appeared a few times. The chain employs TRBV18 and TRBJ2-3; TRBD1 might be the D (5 bases). The V end was cut by 2 bases, the J end by 0 bases, with 9 bases between. CDR3 length equals 15 residues. Looked up from germline, CDR1 is KGHSH and CDR2 is LQKENI. The CDR3 sequence: CASSPADSSTDTQYF. DNA of the CDR3: TGTGCCAGCTCACCAGCCGACAGCAGCACAGATACGCAGTATTTT.

The CDR3 is CASRRQTQETQYF. The CDR3 region has the DNA TGTGCCAGCAGGCGACAGACCCAAGAGACCCAGTACTTC. The V gene is TRBV28, the J gene TRBJ2-5; a weak D match, TRBD1 (5 bases). V lost 6 bases, J lost 1 base, and 9 bases lay in between. Germline V gene data show CDR1 as MDHEN and CDR2 as SYDVKM. This CDR3 comprises 13 residues.

The genes are TRBV5-1 and TRBJ2-1, with D uncertain. In germline, CDR1 is SGHRS, CDR2 YFSETQ. This CDR3 has 14 residues. Trimming took 2 bases from V and 9 from J, leaving 15 bases between them. Here the CDR3 reads CASSFGLGGVEQFF. In nucleotides, the CDR3 is TGCGCCAGCAGCTTCGGCCTAGGTGGTGTTGAGCAGTTCTTC. Variable domain in full (rest from reference TRBV5-1 and TRBJ2-1): KAGVTQTPRYLIKTRGQQVTLSCSPISGHRSVSWYQQTPGQGLQFLFEYFSETQRNKGNFPGRFSGRQFSNSRSEMNVSTLELGDSALYLCASSFGLGGVEQFFGPGTRLTVL.

This clone was seen a few times. This sequence joins TRBV29-1 and TRBJ2-7, with 9 bases matching TRBD1. J was trimmed by 3 bases and V by 6 bases; bases with no gene match: 12. The CDR3 consists of 15 residues. Germline V gene data show CDR1 as SQVTM and CDR2 as ANQGSEA. The CDR3 here is CSVSEGQGMGYEQYF. The CDR3 DNA sequence: TGCAGCGTGAGCGAGGGACAGGGAATGGGCTACGAGCAGTACTTC.